The entry below gives a single TCR beta chain sequence along with its context. This entry comes from a study of OX40 agonist ivuxolimab in advanced cancers. With 3 bases removed from V and 7 bases from J, the gap between germline ends came to 15 bases. CDR1 is MGHDK, CDR2 SYGVNS, per germline. The CDR3 consists of 14 residues. Only in-frame clones appear in the TCRdb table, and some are missing; sequencing was by immunoSEQ multiplex PCR. The data show about 81,000 clones, with 88% seen just once and less than 0.6% held by the top ten. Sequencing was performed on CD4+ or CD8+ T cells sorted from blood, taken in a trial of the OX40 agonist ivuxolimab. This receptor was obtained from an adult with an advanced solid tumor such as melanoma, head and neck, liver or kidney cancer. V and J are TRBV25-1 and TRBJ1-2; possible D gene TRBD1, 5 bases. CDR3 nucleotides: TGTGCCAGCAGTGACCCCGGGGCATGGGGTGGCTACACCTTC. Encoded protein: CASSDPGAWGGYTF.